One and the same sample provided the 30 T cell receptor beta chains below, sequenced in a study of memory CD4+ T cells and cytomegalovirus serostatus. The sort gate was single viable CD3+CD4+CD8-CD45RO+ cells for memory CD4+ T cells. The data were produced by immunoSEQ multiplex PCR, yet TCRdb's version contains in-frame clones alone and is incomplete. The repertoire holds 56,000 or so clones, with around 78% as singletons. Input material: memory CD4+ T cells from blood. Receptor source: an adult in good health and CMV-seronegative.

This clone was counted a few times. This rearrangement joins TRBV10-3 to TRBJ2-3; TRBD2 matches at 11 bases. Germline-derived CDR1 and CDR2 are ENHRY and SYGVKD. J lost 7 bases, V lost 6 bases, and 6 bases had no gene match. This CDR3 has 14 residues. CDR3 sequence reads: CAISPTSGEHTQYF. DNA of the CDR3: TGTGCCATCAGCCCGACTAGCGGGGAACATACGCAGTATTTT.

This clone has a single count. The CDR3, as DNA: TGTGCCAGTAGTCCTCAAGGGTCCGCTAACTATGGCTACACCTTC. This encodes CASSPQGSANYGYTF. V and J are TRBV19 and TRBJ1-2, with D uncertain. The germline gives CDR1 LNHDA, CDR2 SQIVND (reference sequence). V was shortened by 5 bases and J by 0 bases, with 13 bases between the two germline ends. The CDR3 runs to 15 residues.

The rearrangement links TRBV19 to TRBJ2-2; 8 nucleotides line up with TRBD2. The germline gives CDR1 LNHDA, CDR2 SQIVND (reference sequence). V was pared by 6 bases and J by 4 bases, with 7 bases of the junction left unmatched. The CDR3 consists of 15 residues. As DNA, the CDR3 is TGTGCCAGTAGGGGAGAGCGGGGGCTCACCGGGGAGCTGTTTTTT. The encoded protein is CASRGERGLTGELFF.

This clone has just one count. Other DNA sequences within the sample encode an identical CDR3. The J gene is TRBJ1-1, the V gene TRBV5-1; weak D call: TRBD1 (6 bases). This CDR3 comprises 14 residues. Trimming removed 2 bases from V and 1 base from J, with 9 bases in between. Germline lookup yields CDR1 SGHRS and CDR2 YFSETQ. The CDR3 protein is CASSLGQTNTEAFF. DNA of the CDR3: TGCGCCAGCAGCTTAGGACAGACGAACACTGAAGCTTTCTTT.

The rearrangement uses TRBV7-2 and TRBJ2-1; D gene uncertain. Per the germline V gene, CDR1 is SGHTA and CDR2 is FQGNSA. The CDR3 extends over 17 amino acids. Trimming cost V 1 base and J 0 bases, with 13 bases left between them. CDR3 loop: CASSLELLLSSYNEQFF. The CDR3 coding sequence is TGTGCCAGCAGCTTAGAACTACTCCTTAGCTCCTACAATGAGCAGTTCTTC.

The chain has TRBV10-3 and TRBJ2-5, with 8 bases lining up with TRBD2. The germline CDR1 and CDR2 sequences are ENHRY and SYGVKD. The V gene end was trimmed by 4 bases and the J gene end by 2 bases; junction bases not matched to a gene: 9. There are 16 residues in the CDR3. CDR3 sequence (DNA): TGTGCCATCAGTGGTCGCCAGCGGGGGTCTCAAGAGACCCAGTACTTC. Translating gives CAISGRQRGSQETQYF.

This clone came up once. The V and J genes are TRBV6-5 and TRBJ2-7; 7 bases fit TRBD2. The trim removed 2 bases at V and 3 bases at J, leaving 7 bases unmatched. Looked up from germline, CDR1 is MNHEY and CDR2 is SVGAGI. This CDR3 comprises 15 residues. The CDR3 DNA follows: TGTGCCAGCAGTTACGTGGCGGGAGCGGGCTACGAGCAGTACTTC. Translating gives CASSYVAGAGYEQYF.

The CDR3 nucleotides read TGCGCCAGCAGCTTGGTCAGCGGGAGCTACGAGCAGTACTTC. It translates to CASSLVSGSYEQYF. The V gene is TRBV5-1, the J gene TRBJ2-7, with 8 nucleotides matching TRBD2. Germline assignment: CDR1 SGHRS and CDR2 YFSETQ. The junction had 2 bases not matched to a gene; V was cut back by 0 bases and J by 3 bases. The CDR3 is 14 residues long.

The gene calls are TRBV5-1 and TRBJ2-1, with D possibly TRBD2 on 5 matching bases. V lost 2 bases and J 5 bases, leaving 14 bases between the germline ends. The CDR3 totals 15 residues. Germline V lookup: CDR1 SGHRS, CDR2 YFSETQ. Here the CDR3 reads CASSLGRAADNEQFF. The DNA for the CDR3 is TGCGCCAGCAGCTTAGGACGAGCAGCGGACAATGAGCAGTTCTTC.

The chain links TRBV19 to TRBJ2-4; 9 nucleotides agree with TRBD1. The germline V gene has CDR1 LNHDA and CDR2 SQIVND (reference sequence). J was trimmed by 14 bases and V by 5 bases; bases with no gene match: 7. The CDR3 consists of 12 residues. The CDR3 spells CASSPRDRAKYF. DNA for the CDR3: TGTGCCAGTAGTCCCCGGGACAGGGCTAAGTACTTC.

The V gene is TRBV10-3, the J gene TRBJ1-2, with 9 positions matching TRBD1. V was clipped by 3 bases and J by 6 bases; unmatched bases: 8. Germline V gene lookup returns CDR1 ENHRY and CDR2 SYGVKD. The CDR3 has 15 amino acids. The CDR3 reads CAISEHPGQGDGYTF. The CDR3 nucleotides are TGTGCCATCAGTGAACACCCGGGACAGGGCGATGGCTACACCTTC.

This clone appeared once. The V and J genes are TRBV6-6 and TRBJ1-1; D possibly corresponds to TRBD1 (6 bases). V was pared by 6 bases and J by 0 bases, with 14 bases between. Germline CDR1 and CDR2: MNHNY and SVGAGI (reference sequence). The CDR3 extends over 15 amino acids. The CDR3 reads CASSRGGGLNTEAFF. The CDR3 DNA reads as TGTGCCAGCAGCCGAGGGGGAGGTTTGAACACTGAAGCTTTCTTT.

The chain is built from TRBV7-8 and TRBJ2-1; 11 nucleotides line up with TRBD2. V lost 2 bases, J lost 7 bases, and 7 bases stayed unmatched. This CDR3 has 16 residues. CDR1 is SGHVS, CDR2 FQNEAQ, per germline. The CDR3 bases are TGTGCCAGCAGCTTACCCCCGCGGACTAGCGGGAATGAGCAGTTCTTC. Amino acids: CASSLPPRTSGNEQFF.

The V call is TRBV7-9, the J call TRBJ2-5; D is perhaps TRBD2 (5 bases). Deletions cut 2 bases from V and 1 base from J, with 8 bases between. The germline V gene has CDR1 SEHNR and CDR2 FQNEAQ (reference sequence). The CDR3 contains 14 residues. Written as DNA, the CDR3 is TGTGCCAGCAGCTTAATGACTACCCAAGAGACCCAGTACTTC. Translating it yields CASSLMTTQETQYF.

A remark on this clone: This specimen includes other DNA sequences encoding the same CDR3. CDR3 in DNA: TGTGCCAGCAGAGTTCAGGGGACCGGGGAGCTGTTTTTT. It translates to CASRVQGTGELFF. The chain links TRBV2 to TRBJ2-2; perhaps TRBD1 as D (6 bases). CDR1 is SNHLY and CDR2 is FYNNEI in the germline V gene. The CDR3 covers 13 residues. V was cut by 6 bases and J by 5 bases, with 10 bases left in between.

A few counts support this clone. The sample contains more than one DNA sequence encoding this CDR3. CDR3 region: CAWRGQGIGELFF. The CDR3 nucleotides are TGTGCCTGGAGGGGGCAGGGGATCGGGGAGCTGTTTTTT. This sequence joins TRBV30 and TRBJ2-2; maybe TRBD1 (6 bases). Per the germline V gene, CDR1 is GTSNPN and CDR2 is SVGIG (reference sequence). The V and J ends lost 3 bases and 7 bases respectively, with 12 bases between them. This CDR3 has 13 amino acids.

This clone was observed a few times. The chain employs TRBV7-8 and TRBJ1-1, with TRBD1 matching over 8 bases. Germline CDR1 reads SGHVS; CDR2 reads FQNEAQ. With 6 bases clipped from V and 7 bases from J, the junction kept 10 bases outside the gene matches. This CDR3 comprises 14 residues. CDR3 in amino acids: CASRPSRGQVEAFF. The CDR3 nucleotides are TGTGCCAGCAGACCAAGCAGGGGGCAAGTTGAAGCTTTCTTT.

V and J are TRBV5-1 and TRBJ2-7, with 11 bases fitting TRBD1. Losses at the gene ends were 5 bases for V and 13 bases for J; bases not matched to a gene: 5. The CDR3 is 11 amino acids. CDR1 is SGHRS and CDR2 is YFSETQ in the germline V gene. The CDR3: CASRGQGVTYF. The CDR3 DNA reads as TGCGCCAGCAGGGGACAGGGGGTGACATACTTC. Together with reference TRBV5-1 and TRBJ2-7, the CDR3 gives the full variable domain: KAGVTQTPRYLIKTRGQQVTLSCSPISGHRSVSWYQQTPGQGLQFLFEYFSETQRNKGNFPGRFSGRQFSNSRSEMNVSTLELGDSALYLCASRGQGVTYFGPGTRLTVT.

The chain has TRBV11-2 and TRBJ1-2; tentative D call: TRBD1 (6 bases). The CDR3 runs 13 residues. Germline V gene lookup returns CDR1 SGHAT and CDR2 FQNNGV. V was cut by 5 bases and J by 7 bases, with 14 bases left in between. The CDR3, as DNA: TGTGCCAGCAGCCTACAGGGAGGACTTGGCTACACCTTC. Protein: CASSLQGGLGYTF. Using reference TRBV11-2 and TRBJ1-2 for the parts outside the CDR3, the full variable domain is EAGVAQSPRYKIIEKRQSVAFWCNPISGHATLYWYQQILGQGPKLLIQFQNNGVVDDSQLPKDRFSAERLKGVDSTLKIQPAKLEDSAVYLCASSLQGGLGYTFGSGTRLTVV.

CDR3 loop: CASSRDRPDQPQHF. For the CDR3, the DNA is TGTGCCAGCAGCCGGGACAGGCCGGATCAGCCCCAGCATTTT. The V and J genes are TRBV5-5 and TRBJ1-5; TRBD1 aligns across 8 bases. The germline CDR1 and CDR2 sequences are SGHKS and YYEKEE (reference sequence). The CDR3 length is 14 residues. V lost 4 bases and J lost 5; bases outside the gene matches: 5.

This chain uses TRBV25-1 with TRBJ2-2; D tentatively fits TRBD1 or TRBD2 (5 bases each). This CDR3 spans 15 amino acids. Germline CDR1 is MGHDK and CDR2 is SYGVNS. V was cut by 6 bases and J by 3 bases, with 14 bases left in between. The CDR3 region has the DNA TGTGCCAGCAGGGGGCCGGGGCTTGACACCGGGGAGCTGTTTTTT. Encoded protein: CASRGPGLDTGELFF.

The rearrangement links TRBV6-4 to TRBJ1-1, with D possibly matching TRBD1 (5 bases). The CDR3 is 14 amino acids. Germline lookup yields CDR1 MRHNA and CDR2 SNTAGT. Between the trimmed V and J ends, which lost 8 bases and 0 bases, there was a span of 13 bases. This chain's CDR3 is CASRQNQMNTEAFF. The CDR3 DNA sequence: TGTGCCAGCCGACAGAATCAAATGAACACTGAAGCTTTCTTT.

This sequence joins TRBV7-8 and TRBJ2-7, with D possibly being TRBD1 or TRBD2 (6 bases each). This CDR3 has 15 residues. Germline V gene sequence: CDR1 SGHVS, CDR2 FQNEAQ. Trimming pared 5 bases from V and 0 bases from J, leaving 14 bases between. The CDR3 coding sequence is TGTGCCAGCAGCCCCTCGGGGGCGACCTCCTACGAGCAGTACTTC. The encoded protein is CASSPSGATSYEQYF.

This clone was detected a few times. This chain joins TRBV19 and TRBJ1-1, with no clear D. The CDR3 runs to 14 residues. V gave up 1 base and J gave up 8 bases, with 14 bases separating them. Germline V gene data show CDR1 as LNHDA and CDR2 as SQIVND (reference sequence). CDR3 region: CASSIGLGSIEAFF. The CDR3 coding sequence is TGTGCCAGTAGTATAGGGCTCGGCAGTATAGAAGCTTTCTTT.

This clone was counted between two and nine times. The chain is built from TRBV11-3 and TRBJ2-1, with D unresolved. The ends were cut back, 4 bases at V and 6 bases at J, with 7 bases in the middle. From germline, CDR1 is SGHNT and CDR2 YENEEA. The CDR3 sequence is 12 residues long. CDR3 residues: CASSSTVNEQFF. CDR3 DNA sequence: TGTGCCAGCAGCTCGACTGTCAATGAGCAGTTCTTC.

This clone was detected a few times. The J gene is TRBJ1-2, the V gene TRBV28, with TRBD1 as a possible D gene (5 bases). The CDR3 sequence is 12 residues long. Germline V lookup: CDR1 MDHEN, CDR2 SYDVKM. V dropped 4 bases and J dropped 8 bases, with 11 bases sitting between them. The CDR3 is CASSYGAGGYTF. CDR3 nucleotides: TGTGCCAGCAGTTACGGGGCGGGAGGCTACACCTTC.

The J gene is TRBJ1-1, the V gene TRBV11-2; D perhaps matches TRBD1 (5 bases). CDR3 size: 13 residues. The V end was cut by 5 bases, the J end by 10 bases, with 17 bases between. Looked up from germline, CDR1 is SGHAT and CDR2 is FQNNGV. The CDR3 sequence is CASSTTTVIGAFF. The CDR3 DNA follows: TGTGCCAGCAGCACCACGACAGTTATTGGAGCTTTCTTT. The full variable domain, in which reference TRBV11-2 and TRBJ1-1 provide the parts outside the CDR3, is EAGVAQSPRYKIIEKRQSVAFWCNPISGHATLYWYQQILGQGPKLLIQFQNNGVVDDSQLPKDRFSAERLKGVDSTLKIQPAKLEDSAVYLCASSTTTVIGAFFGQGTRLTVV.

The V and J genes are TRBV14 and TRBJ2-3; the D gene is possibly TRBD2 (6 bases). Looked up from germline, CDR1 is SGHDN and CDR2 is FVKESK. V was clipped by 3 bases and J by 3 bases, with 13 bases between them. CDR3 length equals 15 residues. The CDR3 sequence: CASSQAGRGTDTQYF. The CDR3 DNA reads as TGTGCCAGCAGCCAGGCGGGGCGCGGGACAGATACGCAGTATTTT.

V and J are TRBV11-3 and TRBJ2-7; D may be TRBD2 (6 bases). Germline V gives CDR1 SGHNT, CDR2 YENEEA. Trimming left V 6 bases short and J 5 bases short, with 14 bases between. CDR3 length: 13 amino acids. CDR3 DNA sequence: TGTGCCAGCAGGTCGGCGGGATTGAACGAGCAGTACTTC. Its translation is CASRSAGLNEQYF.

CDR3 in DNA: TGTGCCAGCACCGGGCCGCTAAGTGGAAACACCATATATTTT. This gives the protein CASTGPLSGNTIYF. The chain employs TRBV9 and TRBJ1-3; D is uncertain. The germline gives CDR1 SGDLS, CDR2 YYNGEE. This CDR3 is built from 14 residues. V shed 6 bases and J shed 3 bases, with 13 bases lying between them.